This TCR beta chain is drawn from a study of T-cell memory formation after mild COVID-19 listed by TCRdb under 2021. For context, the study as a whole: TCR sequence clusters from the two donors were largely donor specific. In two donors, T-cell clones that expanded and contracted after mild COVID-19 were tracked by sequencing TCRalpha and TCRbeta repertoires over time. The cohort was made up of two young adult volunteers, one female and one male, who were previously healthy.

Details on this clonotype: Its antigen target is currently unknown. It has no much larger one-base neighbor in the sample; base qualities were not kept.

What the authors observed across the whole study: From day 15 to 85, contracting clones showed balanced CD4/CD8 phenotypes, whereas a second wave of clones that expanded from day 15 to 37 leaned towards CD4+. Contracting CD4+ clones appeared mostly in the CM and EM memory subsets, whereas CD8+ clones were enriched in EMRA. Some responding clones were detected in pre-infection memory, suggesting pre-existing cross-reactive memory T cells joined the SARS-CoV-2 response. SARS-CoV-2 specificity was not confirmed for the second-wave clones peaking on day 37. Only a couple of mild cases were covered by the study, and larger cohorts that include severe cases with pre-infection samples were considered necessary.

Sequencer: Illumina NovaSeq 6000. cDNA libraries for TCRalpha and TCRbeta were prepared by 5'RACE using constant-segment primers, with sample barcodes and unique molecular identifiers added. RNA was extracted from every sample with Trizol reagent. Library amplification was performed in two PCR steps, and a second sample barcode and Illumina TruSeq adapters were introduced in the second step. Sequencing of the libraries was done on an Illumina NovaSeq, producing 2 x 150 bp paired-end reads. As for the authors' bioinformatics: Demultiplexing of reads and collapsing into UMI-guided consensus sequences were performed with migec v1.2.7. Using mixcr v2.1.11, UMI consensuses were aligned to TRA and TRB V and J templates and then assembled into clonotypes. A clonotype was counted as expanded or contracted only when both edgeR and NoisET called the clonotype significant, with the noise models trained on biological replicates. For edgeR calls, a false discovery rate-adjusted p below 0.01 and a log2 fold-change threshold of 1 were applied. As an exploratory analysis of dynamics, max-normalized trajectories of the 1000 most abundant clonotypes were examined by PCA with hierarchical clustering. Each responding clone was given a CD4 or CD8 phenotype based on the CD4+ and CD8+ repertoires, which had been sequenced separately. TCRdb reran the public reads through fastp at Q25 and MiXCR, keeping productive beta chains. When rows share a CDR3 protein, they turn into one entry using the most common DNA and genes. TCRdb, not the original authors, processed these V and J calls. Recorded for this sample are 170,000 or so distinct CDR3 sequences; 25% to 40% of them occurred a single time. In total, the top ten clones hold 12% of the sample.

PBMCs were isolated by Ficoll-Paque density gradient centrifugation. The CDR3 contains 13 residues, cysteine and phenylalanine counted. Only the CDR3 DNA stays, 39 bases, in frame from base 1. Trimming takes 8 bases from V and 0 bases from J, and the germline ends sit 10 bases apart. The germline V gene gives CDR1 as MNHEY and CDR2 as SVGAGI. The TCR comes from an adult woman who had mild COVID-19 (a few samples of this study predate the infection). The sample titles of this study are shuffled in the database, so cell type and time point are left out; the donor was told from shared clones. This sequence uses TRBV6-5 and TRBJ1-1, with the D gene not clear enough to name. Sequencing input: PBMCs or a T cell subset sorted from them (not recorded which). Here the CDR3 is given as CASFGAVNTEAFF. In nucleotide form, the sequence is TGTGCCAGCTTCGGTGCGGTGAACACTGAAGCTTTCTTT.